The 9 T cell receptor beta chains below all came from one sample that was sequenced in a study of T cell repertoires in cytomegalovirus infection. TCRdb independently ran MiXCR on the reads; one entry per CDR3 protein. The sample includes roughly 760,000 distinct CDR3 sequences, about 40% seen only once; the top ten take about 2.8%. The sample was PBMCs. These receptor sequences come from a human donor in good health (CMV status not recorded). Some clones in this sample may be carry-over from other donors' samples.

This clonotype has a handful of counts. The rearrangement uses TRBV6-6 and TRBJ1-1; maybe TRBD1 (5 bases). V shed 4 bases and J shed 1 base, with 13 bases lying between them. The CDR3 is 15 amino acids. CDR1 MNHNY and CDR2 SVGAGI come from the germline V gene (reference sequence). CDR3 protein: CASSSPGPANTEAFF. CDR3 DNA sequence: TGTGCCAGCAGTTCACCGGGACCCGCGAACACTGAAGCTTTCTTT.

The rearrangement links TRBV30 to TRBJ2-7, with 8 positions matching TRBD1. Germline trimming cut 3 bases from V and 4 bases from J; bases unmatched to any gene: 5. The CDR3 runs 13 residues. Per the germline V gene, CDR1 is GTSNPN and CDR2 is SVGIG (reference sequence). The CDR3 DNA reads as TGTGCCTGGAGGCAGGGGGCAAGGTACGAGCAGTACTTC. Its protein product is CAWRQGARYEQYF.

The table lists this clonotype with a few counts. The chain uses TRBV28 and TRBJ2-7; D assignment may be TRBD1 or TRBD2 (6 bases each). CDR1 and CDR2 (germline): MDHEN, SYDVKM. CDR3 size: 13 residues. The V end lost 8 bases, the J end lost 2 bases, and 13 bases lay between the germline ends. The CDR3 DNA sequence: TGTGCCAGCGGGACTGGACAGCCCTACGAGCAGTACTTC. Translating gives CASGTGQPYEQYF.

This clonotype was recorded a few times. The chain combines TRBV28 with TRBJ2-7; 13 bases agree with TRBD2. The ends lost 2 bases at V and 2 bases at J; junction bases unmatched: 9. The CDR3 is 18 residues long. Germline V gives CDR1 MDHEN, CDR2 SYDVKM. CDR3 DNA: TGTGCCAGCAGTTTAGGAGTGACTAGCGGGAGGTCTACCTACGAGCAGTACTTC. It is translated as CASSLGVTSGRSTYEQYF.

This clonotype was detected many times. This rearrangement joins TRBV6-5 to TRBJ1-4; a weak D match, TRBD1 (5 bases). V gave up 6 bases and J gave up 2 bases, with 16 bases separating them. This CDR3 spans 16 amino acids. The germline V gene has CDR1 MNHEY and CDR2 SVGAGI. The CDR3 nucleotides read TGTGCCAGCAGAGCCTCACCAGGGATTACTAATGAAAAACTGTTTTTT. Translated: CASRASPGITNEKLFF.

This clonotype was detected only a few times. The chain links TRBV19 to TRBJ2-5; the D gene is possibly TRBD2 (5 bases). Trimming removed 0 bases from V and 5 bases from J, with 7 bases in between. CDR1 and CDR2 from the germline V gene are LNHDA and SQIVND (reference sequence). This CDR3 spans 13 amino acids. CDR3 nucleotides: TGTGCCAGTAGTATAGATAGCGCGGAGACCCAGTACTTC. Translation: CASSIDSAETQYF.

The rearrangement links TRBV7-2 to TRBJ2-1; 10 positions agree with TRBD2. The CDR3 spans 15 residues. V lost 3 bases, J lost 5 bases, and 4 bases stayed unmatched. Germline CDR1 reads SGHTA; CDR2 reads FQGNSA. The chain's CDR3 is CASSFSGRSNNEQFF. DNA for the CDR3: TGTGCCAGCAGCTTTAGCGGGAGGTCCAACAATGAGCAGTTCTTC.

The chain recombines TRBV27 with TRBJ2-4; 8 positions match TRBD1. The CDR3 loop spans 14 amino acids. J lost 2 bases, V lost 6 bases, and 3 bases had no gene match. Germline values: CDR1 MNHEY, CDR2 SMNVEV (reference sequence). The CDR3 protein is CASSQGATKNIQYF. In nucleotides, the CDR3 is TGTGCCAGCAGCCAGGGGGCGACCAAAAACATTCAGTACTTC.

CDR3 residues: CATGPAGGTDTQYF. CDR3 DNA: TGTGCCACGGGGCCGGCGGGAGGCACAGATACGCAGTATTTT. The chain joins TRBV19 to TRBJ2-3; TRBD2 aligns across 7 bases. The length of the CDR3 is 14 residues. V trimming: 10 bases; J trimming: 1 base; junction bases outside the gene matches: 8. CDR1 is LNHDA and CDR2 is SQIVND in the germline V gene (reference sequence).